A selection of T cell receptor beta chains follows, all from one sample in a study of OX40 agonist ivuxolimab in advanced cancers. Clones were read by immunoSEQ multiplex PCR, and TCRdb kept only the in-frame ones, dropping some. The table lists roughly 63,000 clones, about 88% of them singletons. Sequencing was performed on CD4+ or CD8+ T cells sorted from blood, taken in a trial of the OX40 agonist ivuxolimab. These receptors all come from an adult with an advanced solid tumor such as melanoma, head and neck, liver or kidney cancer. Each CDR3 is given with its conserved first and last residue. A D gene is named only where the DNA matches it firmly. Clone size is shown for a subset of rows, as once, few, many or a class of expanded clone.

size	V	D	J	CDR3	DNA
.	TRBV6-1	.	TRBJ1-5	CASSFTELSDQPQHF	TGTGCCAGCAGTTTTACAGAACTTAGCGATCAGCCCCAGCATTTT
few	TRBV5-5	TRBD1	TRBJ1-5	CASSSASGQGALGPQHF	TGTGCCAGCAGCTCTGCCTCGGGACAGGGAGCCCTTGGGCCCCAGCATTTT
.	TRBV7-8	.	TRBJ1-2	CASSLAGDRGYTF	TGTGCCAGCAGCTTAGCGGGGGATCGCGGCTACACCTTC
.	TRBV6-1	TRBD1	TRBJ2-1	CASSDGTGFSEQFF	TGTGCCAGCAGTGATGGGACAGGTTTCAGCGAGCAGTTCTTC
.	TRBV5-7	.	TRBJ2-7	CASSLGSTDEQYF	TGTGCCAGCAGCTTGGGCAGTACGGACGAGCAGTACTTC
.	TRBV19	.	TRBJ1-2	CASSIGANGPYGYTF	TGTGCCAGTAGTATAGGAGCTAACGGGCCCTATGGCTACACCTTC
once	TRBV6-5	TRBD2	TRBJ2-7	CASTGLAGGQYF	TGTGCCAGCACCGGACTAGCGGGGGGGCAGTACTTC
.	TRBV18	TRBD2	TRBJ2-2	CASSSDGLGPGELFF	TGTGCCAGCTCATCCGATGGACTAGGCCCCGGGGAGCTGTTTTTT
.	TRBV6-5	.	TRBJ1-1	CASSPRRSTEAFF	TGTGCCAGCAGTCCTCGACGGAGCACTGAAGCTTTCTTT
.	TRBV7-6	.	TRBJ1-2	CASSPRQATYGYTF	TGTGCCAGCAGCCCCAGACAGGCGACCTATGGCTACACCTTC
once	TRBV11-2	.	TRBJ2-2	CASRRRESWANTGELFF	TGTGCCAGCAGACGAAGAGAGTCATGGGCGAACACCGGGGAGCTGTTTTTT
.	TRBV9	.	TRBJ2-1	CASSVVGDLAPYNEQFF	TGTGCCAGCAGCGTAGTTGGGGACCTTGCGCCCTACAATGAGCAGTTCTTC
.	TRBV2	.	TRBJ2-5	CASSFQETQYF	TGTGCCAGCAGCTTCCAAGAGACCCAGTACTTC
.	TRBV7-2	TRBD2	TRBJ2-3	CASSLDGGGSADTQYF	TGTGCCAGCAGCTTAGATGGCGGGGGTAGCGCAGATACGCAGTATTTT
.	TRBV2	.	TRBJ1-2	CASRTVGLGGYTF	TGTGCCAGCAGGACGGTGGGACTAGGTGGCTACACCTTC
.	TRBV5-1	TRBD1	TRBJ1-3	CASSYDRAGNTIYF	TGCGCCAGCAGCTATGACAGGGCTGGAAACACCATATATTTT
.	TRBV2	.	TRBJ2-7	CASQAYEQYF	TGTGCCAGCCAAGCCTACGAGCAGTACTTC
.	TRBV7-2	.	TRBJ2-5	CASSLAGGQETQYF	TGTGCCAGCAGCTTAGCGGGGGGACAAGAGACCCAGTACTTC
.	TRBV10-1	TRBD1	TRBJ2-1	CASSEGGTGDNEQFF	TGCGCCAGCAGTGAGGGCGGGACAGGGGACAATGAGCAGTTCTTC
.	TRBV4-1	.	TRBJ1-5	CASAREGLGRGSNQPQHF	TGCGCCAGCGCCCGCGAGGGGCTTGGGAGGGGTAGCAATCAGCCCCAGCATTTT
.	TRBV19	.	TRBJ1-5	CASTPGFGSRNQPQHF	TGTGCCAGTACCCCGGGATTCGGAAGCCGCAATCAGCCCCAGCATTTT
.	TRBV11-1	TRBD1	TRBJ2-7	CASRAIDRVEQYF	TGTGCCAGCAGAGCAATTGACAGGGTCGAGCAGTACTTC
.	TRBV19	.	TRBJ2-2	CASSKRGVAVNTGELFF	TGTGCCAGTAGTAAGCGTGGGGTAGCGGTTAACACCGGGGAGCTGTTTTTT
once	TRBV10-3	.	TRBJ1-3	CALGGGNTIYF	TGTGCCCTGGGGGGAGGAAACACCATATATTTT
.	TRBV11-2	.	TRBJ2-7	CASSRSGTQGEQYF	TGTGCCAGCAGCCGCTCTGGGACACAAGGCGAGCAGTACTTC
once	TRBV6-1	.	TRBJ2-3	CASRRTRSTDTQYF	TGTGCCAGCAGGAGGACACGCTCCACAGATACGCAGTATTTT
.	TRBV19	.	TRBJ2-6	CASSRARIILQSGANVLTF	TGTGCCAGTAGTAGGGCCCGAATAATTCTCCAATCTGGGGCCAACGTCCTGACTTTC
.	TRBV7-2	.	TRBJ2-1	CASSLRGGYNEQFF	TGTGCCAGCAGCTTGCGTGGGGGTTACAATGAGCAGTTCTTC